One and the same sample provided the 17 T cell receptor beta chains below, sequenced in a study of T cell responses to AZD1222 COVID-19 vaccine. Profiling relied on immunoSEQ multiplex PCR, and the TCRdb table lists in-frame clones only, not all of them. The data show about 120,000 clones, roughly 89% seen once. Sequencing was performed on peripheral blood, taken on day 0 of AZD1222 vaccination. The receptors were gathered from an adult in good health.

This clone was found once. This chain uses TRBV20-1 with TRBJ2-1; no definite D call. Germline V CDR1 and CDR2: DFQATT, SNEGSKA (reference sequence). Trimming removed 5 bases from V and 10 bases from J, with 9 bases in between. There are 10 residues in the CDR3. CDR3 coding DNA: TGCAGTGCTCCCCGACGGGAGCAGTTCTTC. Amino acids: CSAPRREQFF.

The V call is TRBV9, the J call TRBJ2-7; TRBD2 matches 7 bases. V was clipped by 0 bases and J by 3 bases; unmatched bases: 9. Germline CDR1 and CDR2: SGDLS and YYNGEE. The CDR3 contains 16 residues. This CDR3 is CASSVVWLAVDYEQYF. The CDR3 DNA sequence: TGTGCCAGCAGCGTAGTATGGCTAGCGGTCGACTACGAGCAGTACTTC.

The chain joins TRBV5-1 to TRBJ2-1; D perhaps matches TRBD2 (5 bases). CDR3 length: 18 residues. V was pared by 5 bases and J by 3 bases, with 24 bases between. Germline CDR1 and CDR2: SGHRS and YFSETQ. The CDR3 region has the DNA TGCGCCAGCAGTCGGGGATGGACGGTCTTCAGGTTCTACAATGAGCAGTTCTTC. Residues: CASSRGWTVFRFYNEQFF.

The rearrangement joins TRBV29-1 to TRBJ1-1; D may be TRBD1 (6 bases). CDR3 length: 13 residues. CDR1 and CDR2 from the germline V gene are SQVTM and ANQGSEA. Trimming removed 3 bases at V and 4 bases at J, with 12 bases between. CDR3 coding DNA: TGCAGCGTTGACGCAGGGGAGGGCACTGAAGCTTTCTTT. The encoded protein is CSVDAGEGTEAFF.

This clone was seen a handful of times. The chain joins TRBV27 to TRBJ2-7; tentative D call: TRBD1 (6 bases). V lost 6 bases, J lost 5 bases, and 17 bases lay in between. Germline V gene data show CDR1 as MNHEY and CDR2 as SMNVEV (reference sequence). The CDR3 contains 14 residues. CDR3 loop: CASSHRDNLHEQYF. CDR3 bases: TGTGCCAGCAGCCACCGGGACAACCTCCACGAGCAGTACTTC.

J is TRBJ1-6 and V is TRBV6-1, with D possibly being TRBD1 (5 bases). V lost 0 bases, J lost 10 bases, and 10 bases lay in between. The CDR3 spans 14 residues. CDR1 is MNHNS, CDR2 SASEGT, per germline. The CDR3 here is CASSEARGYSPLHF. The CDR3 DNA follows: TGTGCCAGCAGTGAAGCTAGGGGATACTCACCCCTCCACTTT.

V is TRBV6-5 and J is TRBJ2-5, with D perhaps TRBD1 (6 bases). Germline CDR1 reads MNHEY; CDR2 reads SVGAGI. The CDR3 is 14 residues long. Trimming stripped 7 bases from V and 0 bases from J, with 12 bases between. Here the CDR3 reads CASKRTANQETQYF. The CDR3 DNA follows: TGTGCCAGCAAAAGGACAGCGAACCAAGAGACCCAGTACTTC.

Only one count was recorded for this clone. The V call is TRBV9, the J call TRBJ2-3; TRBD2 aligns across 10 bases. CDR1 SGDLS and CDR2 YYNGEE come from the germline V gene. The junction had 6 bases not matched to a gene; V was cut back by 2 bases and J by 3 bases. There are 16 residues in the CDR3. The CDR3 bases are TGTGCCAGCAGCGTGCAACTAGCGGGGCGAACAGATACGCAGTATTTT. This translates into CASSVQLAGRTDTQYF.

The rearrangement links TRBV3-1 (or the pseudogene TRBV3-2) to TRBJ1-2; a possible D gene is TRBD1 (5 bases). Germline values: CDR1 LGHDT, CDR2 YNNKEL (reference sequence). Deletions cut 4 bases from V and 4 bases from J, with 10 bases between. The CDR3 loop spans 13 amino acids. The CDR3 region is CASSRGDGYGYTF. In DNA, the CDR3 is TGTGCCAGCAGCCGGGGGGACGGCTATGGCTACACCTTC.

This clone was recorded a few times. The V call is TRBV18, the J call TRBJ2-7, with TRBD1 matching over 7 bases. Germline CDR1 and CDR2: KGHSH and LQKENI. This CDR3 region has 13 residues. V lost 5 bases to trimming and J lost 2 bases; unmatched junction nucleotides: 3. The CDR3 spells CASSSGTAYEQYF. CDR3 coding DNA: TGTGCCAGCTCATCCGGGACAGCCTACGAGCAGTACTTC.

The rearrangement uses TRBV6-5 and TRBJ1-1; D is undetermined. The length of the CDR3 is 13 residues. Trimming removed 4 bases from V and 2 bases from J, with 8 bases in between. Germline CDR1 is MNHEY and CDR2 is SVGAGI. CDR3 DNA: TGTGCCAGCAGTTTACAGACAAACACTGAAGCTTTCTTT. Translation gives CASSLQTNTEAFF.

The rearrangement links TRBV24-1 to TRBJ1-5, with D tentatively TRBD1 (6 bases). Between the trimmed V and J ends, which lost 9 bases and 3 bases, there was a span of 11 bases. Germline V CDR1 and CDR2: KGHDR, SFDVKD. CDR3 length: 13 amino acids. The CDR3 nucleotides read TGTGCCACCCAAAACAGGGCCAATCAGCCCCAGCATTTT. Protein: CATQNRANQPQHF.

A note on this clone: The sample contains more than one DNA sequence encoding this CDR3. The chain joins TRBV7-9 to TRBJ1-1; tentative D call: TRBD1 (5 bases). Trimming took 4 bases from V and 12 from J, leaving 9 bases between them. Germline V lookup: CDR1 SEHNR, CDR2 FQNEAQ (reference sequence). The CDR3 runs 10 residues. The CDR3 loop is CASSSEGTFF. CDR3 DNA: TGTGCCAGCAGCTCGGAGGGGACTTTCTTT.

This clone occurred once. In DNA form, the CDR3 reads TGCGCCAGCAGTACCGGGACAGGCTCCTACGAGCAGTACTTC. The encoded protein is CASSTGTGSYEQYF. This chain uses TRBV10-1 with TRBJ2-7, with 8 bases that match TRBD1. V gave up 5 bases and J gave up 0 bases; unmatched junction bases: 3. The CDR3 runs to 14 residues. Germline CDR1 is WNHNN and CDR2 is SYGVQD (reference sequence).

V gene TRBV3-1 (or the pseudogene TRBV3-2) combines with J gene TRBJ2-7, with unresolved D. The V end was cut by 1 base, the J end by 2 bases, with 9 bases between. The germline CDR1 and CDR2 sequences are LGHDT and YNNKEL (reference sequence). There are 14 residues in the CDR3. DNA of the CDR3: TGTGCCAGCAGCCAAGTTTCCACCCCCTACGAGCAGTACTTC. As protein: CASSQVSTPYEQYF.

The chain is built from TRBV12-3 or TRBV12-4 and TRBJ1-2; unclear D gene. The CDR3 totals 13 residues. Deletions cut 6 bases from V and 4 bases from J, with 12 bases between. The CDR3 sequence: CASSLGVGYGYTF. DNA for the CDR3: TGTGCCAGCAGCCTGGGCGTAGGCTATGGCTACACCTTC.

This clone was seen a few times. The chain carries TRBV20-1 and TRBJ1-1; a possible D gene is TRBD1 (5 bases). Germline V gene lookup returns CDR1 DFQATT and CDR2 SNEGSKA (reference sequence). The CDR3 has 13 amino acids. Trimming stripped 3 bases from V and 4 bases from J, with 12 bases between. This CDR3 is CSASRLGGTEAFF. The CDR3 coding sequence is TGCAGTGCTAGTAGGTTGGGGGGCACTGAAGCTTTCTTT.